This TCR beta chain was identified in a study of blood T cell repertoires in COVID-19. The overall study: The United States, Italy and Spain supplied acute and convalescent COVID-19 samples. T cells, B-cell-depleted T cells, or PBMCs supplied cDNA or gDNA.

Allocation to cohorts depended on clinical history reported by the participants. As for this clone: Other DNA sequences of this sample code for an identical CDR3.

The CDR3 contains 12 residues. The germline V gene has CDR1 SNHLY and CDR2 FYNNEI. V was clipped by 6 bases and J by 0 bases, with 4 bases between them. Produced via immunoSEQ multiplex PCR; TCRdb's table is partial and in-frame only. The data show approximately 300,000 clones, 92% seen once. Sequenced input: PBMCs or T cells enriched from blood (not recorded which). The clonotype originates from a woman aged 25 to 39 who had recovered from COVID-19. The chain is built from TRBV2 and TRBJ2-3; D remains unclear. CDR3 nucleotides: TGTGCCAGCAGCCTGAGCACAGATACGCAGTATTTT. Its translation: CASSLSTDTQYF.